These 30 T cell receptor beta chains were all obtained from the same sample, sequenced in a study of cytomegalovirus exposure and HLA in healthy donors. PCR primers comprised 60 Vbeta and 13 Jbeta primers. TCRdb's table, derived via immunoSEQ multiplex PCR, lists solely in-frame clones and lacks some. Of some 130,000 clones listed, about two thirds are singletons. Sequenced: PBMCs. Receptor source: a human donor in good health.

The gene calls are TRBV7-2 and TRBJ2-3, with 7 bases identical to TRBD2. Germline V gives CDR1 SGHTA, CDR2 FQGNSA. V dropped 1 base and J dropped 5; count of bases not matched to a gene: 6. This CDR3 spans 15 amino acids. CDR3 in DNA: TGTGCCAGCAGCTTAGGCGGGGGTTCCGGAGATACGCAGTATTTT. It encodes CASSLGGGSGDTQYF. Based on the CDR3 plus reference TRBV7-2 and TRBJ2-3, the full variable domain is GAGVSQSPSNKVTEKGKDVELRCDPISGHTALYWYRQSLGQGLEFLIYFQGNSAPDKSGLPSDRFSAERTGGSVSTLTIQRTQQEDSAVYLCASSLGGGSGDTQYFGPGTRLTVL.

Note on this clone: One junction end does not reproduce the germline sequence, and a read error may be involved. V gene TRBV7-9 combines with J gene TRBJ1-1; D gene ambiguous. This CDR3 has 12 amino acids. Germline CDR1 and CDR2: SEHNR and FQNEAQ (reference sequence). CDR3 amino acids: CSSSPSGTEAFF. CDR3 nucleotide sequence: TGTTCCAGCAGCCCTTCGGGGACTGAAGCTTTCTTT.

The chain employs TRBV19 and TRBJ1-1; no firm D call. This CDR3 is 14 amino acids long. V lost 3 bases to trimming and J lost 5 bases, with 13 bases between them. Germline CDR1 and CDR2: LNHDA and SQIVND (reference sequence). The CDR3 spells CASSIPQMVTEAFF. DNA for the CDR3: TGTGCCAGTAGTATTCCCCAGATGGTTACTGAAGCTTTCTTT.

The gene calls are TRBV9 and TRBJ1-3; no clear D gene. Trimming took off 4 bases at V and 0 bases at J, with 14 bases between the two ends. In germline, CDR1 is SGDLS, CDR2 YYNGEE. The CDR3 is 16 residues long. CDR3 sequence (DNA): TGTGCCAGCAGCCTAAGCCCTCGGAGCTCTGGAAACACCATATATTTT. Protein: CASSLSPRSSGNTIYF.

V gene TRBV14 combines with J gene TRBJ2-2; 9 bases are a match to TRBD2. CDR3 length equals 21 residues. Germline values: CDR1 SGHDN, CDR2 FVKESK. J was trimmed by 0 bases and V by 1 base; bases with no gene match: 15. CDR3 nucleotide sequence: TGTGCCAGCAGCCAAGGACCCGTTGGGACTAGCCGGTCGGCGAACACCGGGGAGCTGTTTTTT. Encoded protein: CASSQGPVGTSRSANTGELFF.

The CDR3, as DNA: TGTGCCAGCACCAGGACGAGGGACACTGAAGCTTTCTTT. It translates to CASTRTRDTEAFF. V and J are TRBV13 and TRBJ1-1; D remains ambiguous. V gave up 7 bases and J gave up 3 bases, with 12 bases separating them. CDR3 length equals 13 residues. Germline assignment: CDR1 PRHDT and CDR2 FYEKMQ (reference sequence).

The rearrangement links TRBV30 to TRBJ2-7; D is unresolved. Germline V CDR1 and CDR2: GTSNPN, SVGIG (reference sequence). The CDR3 spans 14 residues. The germline V and J ends were trimmed by 3 bases and 0 bases, with 12 bases remaining between them. The CDR3: CAWSPQEISYEQYF. The CDR3 DNA sequence: TGTGCCTGGAGCCCGCAGGAAATCTCCTACGAGCAGTACTTC.

The chain recombines TRBV11-1 with TRBJ1-2; D might be TRBD1 (6 bases). V lost 4 bases and J lost 5, with 17 bases in between. The germline V gene encodes CDR1 SGHAT and CDR2 FQDESV (reference sequence). The CDR3 runs 15 residues. CDR3 region: CASSSDSLLGYGYTF. The DNA of the CDR3 is TGTGCCAGCAGCTCGGACAGCTTATTAGGTTATGGCTACACCTTC.

The CDR3 spells CASSYDGLAGFSTQYF. For the CDR3, the DNA is TGTGCCAGCAGTTACGATGGACTAGCGGGCTTTTCTACGCAGTATTTT. This chain links TRBV6-5 with TRBJ2-3, with TRBD2 identical over 11 bases. The CDR3 runs to 16 residues. After removal of 2 bases from V and 8 bases from J, the junction contained 9 bases not matched to a gene. Germline V gives CDR1 MNHEY, CDR2 SVGAGI.

This clone was detected only a few times. The CDR3 DNA reads TGCGCCAGCAGCTTGGGACTCTGGGACAGCCCGAACACTGAAGCTTTCTTT. Protein sequence: CASSLGLWDSPNTEAFF. This sequence joins TRBV5-1 and TRBJ1-1, with 7 bases that match TRBD1. V lost 0 bases to trimming and J lost 1 base; unmatched junction nucleotides: 9. Germline V gene data show CDR1 as SGHRS and CDR2 as YFSETQ. CDR3 length: 17 residues.

This clone was seen a single time. The genes are TRBV30 and TRBJ1-6, with TRBD1 as a possible D gene (6 bases). CDR3 length equals 13 residues. Trimming took 0 bases from V and 8 from J, leaving 8 bases between them. CDR1 GTSNPN and CDR2 SVGIG come from the germline V gene (reference sequence). The CDR3 loop reads CAWSVQGDSPLHF. In nucleotides, the CDR3 is TGTGCCTGGAGTGTACAGGGAGATTCACCCCTCCACTTT. The full variable domain, in which reference TRBV30 and TRBJ1-6 provide the parts outside the CDR3, is SQTIHQWPATLVQPVGSPLSLECTVEGTSNPNLYWYRQAAGRGLQLLFYSVGIGQISSEVPQNLSASRPQDRQFILSSKKLLLSDSGFYLCAWSVQGDSPLHFGNGTRLTVT.

The gene calls are TRBV18 and TRBJ2-5, with 8 nucleotides matching TRBD2. The CDR3 has 16 residues. Germline CDR1 is KGHSH and CDR2 is LQKENI. V was clipped by 2 bases and J by 2 bases; unmatched bases: 7. CDR3 in DNA: TGTGCCAGCTCACCATCCAGCGGGAGACGGCAAGAGACCCAGTACTTC. Translating gives CASSPSSGRRQETQYF.

This clone was counted a few times. Other DNA sequences within the sample encode an identical CDR3. The V and J genes are TRBV28 and TRBJ2-7; the D gene is possibly TRBD1 (7 bases). The germline V gene encodes CDR1 MDHEN and CDR2 SYDVKM. Between the trimmed V and J ends, which lost 3 bases and 3 bases, there was a span of 18 bases. This CDR3 has 16 amino acids. Written as DNA, the CDR3 is TGTGCCAGCAGTTTCCCCGGCGGGCAGGGGGGCTACGAGCAGTACTTC. Encoded protein: CASSFPGGQGGYEQYF.

V and J are TRBV10-3 and TRBJ1-2; the match to TRBD1 covers 9 bases. The germline V gene encodes CDR1 ENHRY and CDR2 SYGVKD. The CDR3 has 16 amino acids. V shed 3 bases and J 4 bases; nucleotides not matched to a gene: 9. The CDR3 is CAISDWDRADFYGYTF. In DNA, the CDR3 is TGTGCCATCAGTGACTGGGACAGGGCCGACTTCTATGGCTACACCTTC.

Concerning this clone itself: The junction shows a germline mismatch at one end, possibly a read error. The CDR3 coding sequence is TGTGCTAGCAGAAAAACGCGGGGAAACACCGGGGAGCTGTTTTTT. Its protein product is CASRKTRGNTGELFF. The chain employs TRBV7-7 and TRBJ2-2; weak D call: TRBD2 (6 bases). The CDR3 runs 15 residues. CDR1 is SSHAT, CDR2 FNYEAQ, per germline (reference sequence).

The V call is TRBV7-3, the J call TRBJ2-1; 8 bases align to TRBD2. The junction had 2 bases not matched to a gene; V was cut back by 0 bases and J by 7 bases. CDR1 and CDR2 from the germline V gene are SGHTA and FQGTGA. This CDR3 contains 14 residues. The CDR3 protein is CASSLTSGGNEQFF. Here the CDR3 DNA reads TGTGCCAGCAGCTTAACCAGCGGGGGAAATGAGCAGTTCTTC.

The chain recombines TRBV29-1 with TRBJ2-7; 8 nucleotides align to TRBD1. The CDR3 is 13 residues long. V shed 6 bases and J 3 bases; nucleotides not matched to a gene: 7. Germline loops: CDR1 SQVTM, CDR2 ANQGSEA. CDR3 amino acids: CSVGTGNHYEQYF. CDR3 DNA sequence: TGCAGCGTGGGGACAGGAAACCACTACGAGCAGTACTTC.

The chain joins TRBV27 to TRBJ2-7, with a tentative D call TRBD1 (6 bases). This CDR3 region has 11 residues. Deletions cut 10 bases from V and 1 base from J, with 8 bases between. Germline V gives CDR1 MNHEY, CDR2 SMNVEV (reference sequence). CDR3 residues: CAKDSSYEQYF. The CDR3 region has the DNA TGTGCCAAGGACAGTTCCTACGAGCAGTACTTC.

This chain connects TRBV13 to TRBJ2-1; a weak D match, TRBD2 (5 bases). The germline V gene encodes CDR1 PRHDT and CDR2 FYEKMQ (reference sequence). This CDR3 comprises 16 residues. The V end lost 0 bases, the J end lost 3 bases, and 12 bases lay between the germline ends. CDR3 loop: CASSLGRSGFYNEQFF. The CDR3 nucleotides read TGTGCCAGCAGCTTAGGGCGGTCGGGGTTCTACAATGAGCAGTTCTTC.

This sequence joins TRBV7-3 and TRBJ2-7, with 10 bases fitting TRBD1. The CDR3 length is 14 residues. The junction had 3 bases not matched to a gene; V was cut back by 5 bases and J by 2 bases. Per germline, CDR1 SGHTA and CDR2 FQGTGA. Here the CDR3 DNA reads TGTGCCAGCAGCCGCGGACAGGGGGCCTACGAGCAGTACTTC. It specifies CASSRGQGAYEQYF.

The rearrangement uses TRBV19 and TRBJ2-5, with 8 bases identical to TRBD1. The length of the CDR3 is 13 residues. Trimming cost V 6 bases and J 5 bases; bases outside gene matches: 5. The germline gives CDR1 LNHDA, CDR2 SQIVND (reference sequence). This CDR3 is CASRDRVTETQYF. For the CDR3, the DNA is TGTGCCAGTAGGGACAGGGTAACGGAGACCCAGTACTTC.

The genes are TRBV6-1 and TRBJ1-3; a possible D gene is TRBD1 (5 bases). This CDR3 is 18 amino acids long. In germline, CDR1 is MNHNS, CDR2 SASEGT. V was shortened by 1 base and J by 0 bases, with 16 bases between the two germline ends. The CDR3 loop reads CASSEVLEGMGSGNTIYF. The CDR3 nucleotides are TGTGCCAGCAGTGAAGTCTTGGAGGGGATGGGCTCTGGAAACACCATATATTTT.

This clone was detected only once. The chain employs TRBV27 and TRBJ1-2; 9 bases are shared with TRBD1. V lost 7 bases to trimming and J lost 3 bases; unmatched junction nucleotides: 6. The V gene's germline CDR1 is MNHEY and CDR2 SMNVEV (reference sequence). The CDR3 spans 14 residues. This chain's CDR3 is CASTQGAGYYGYTF. CDR3 nucleotide sequence: TGTGCCAGCACACAGGGGGCCGGTTACTATGGCTACACCTTC.

The V call is TRBV11-1, the J call TRBJ2-7; 8 bases align to TRBD2. From germline, CDR1 is SGHAT and CDR2 FQDESV (reference sequence). With V trimmed by 5 bases and J by 7 bases, 16 bases remained unmatched. The CDR3 extends over 16 amino acids. The CDR3 DNA follows: TGTGCCAGCAGCCAGCCCTTGGGAGCGGGACTAGTTGAGCAGTACTTC. The encoded protein is CASSQPLGAGLVEQYF.

The chain carries TRBV27 and TRBJ1-4; 10 bases are a match to TRBD1. Trimming removed 8 bases from V and 5 bases from J; junction bases left unmatched: 5. CDR1 and CDR2 (germline): MNHEY, SMNVEV (reference sequence). This CDR3 contains 14 residues. The CDR3 nucleotides are TGTGCCAGCGGGAGACAGGGGGCGAATGAAAAACTGTTTTTT. Translated, it gives CASGRQGANEKLFF.

J is TRBJ2-7 and V is TRBV29-1; TRBD2 matches at 8 bases. The CDR3 contains 13 residues. Per germline, CDR1 SQVTM and CDR2 ANQGSEA. Unmatched junction bases numbered 5, after V lost 3 bases and J lost 4 bases. The CDR3 here is CSVEGTRRYEQYF. The DNA of the CDR3 is TGCAGCGTTGAGGGGACTAGGAGGTACGAGCAGTACTTC.

This chain uses TRBV7-6 with TRBJ2-7; tentatively, D is TRBD2 (5 bases). The CDR3 totals 15 residues. Trimming took 0 bases from V and 5 from J, leaving 14 bases between them. Germline CDR1 is SGHVS and CDR2 is FNYEAQ. The CDR3 loop is CASSLARPGKDEQYF. The DNA for the CDR3 is TGTGCCAGCAGCTTAGCCAGGCCGGGGAAGGACGAGCAGTACTTC.

The table lists this clone with a few counts. V usage is TRBV5-8 and J usage is TRBJ2-5; TRBD2 agrees at 7 bases. This CDR3 has 16 amino acids. CDR1 and CDR2 (germline): SGHTS, YDEGEE. V was clipped by 3 bases and J by 1 base; unmatched bases: 9. The CDR3 here is CASSSGLAARQETQYF. For the CDR3, the DNA is TGTGCCAGCAGCTCTGGGCTAGCGGCCCGCCAAGAGACCCAGTACTTC. The full variable domain, its missing parts supplied by reference TRBV5-8 and TRBJ2-5, is EAGVTQSPTHLIKTRGQQATLRCSPISGHTSVYWYQQALGLGLQFLLWYDEGEERNRGNFPPRFSGRQFPNYSSELNVNALELEDSALYLCASSSGLAARQETQYFGPGTRLLVL.

This chain joins TRBV5-4 and TRBJ2-1; TRBD2 agrees at 8 bases. Looked up from germline, CDR1 is SGHNT and CDR2 is YYREEE (reference sequence). The V gene end was trimmed by 4 bases and the J gene end by 5 bases; junction bases not matched to a gene: 20. The CDR3 has 19 amino acids. This CDR3 reads CASSRFKSGSGSVNNEQFF. The CDR3 DNA follows: TGTGCCAGCAGCCGGTTTAAGAGCGGGAGCGGGTCTGTAAACAATGAGCAGTTCTTC.

The chain is built from TRBV6-6 and TRBJ1-5; D not resolved. Germline lookup yields CDR1 MNHNY and CDR2 SVGAGI (reference sequence). V lost 2 bases and J lost 3, with 8 bases in between. The CDR3 has 14 amino acids. The CDR3 region is CASSYVDTNQPQHF. The CDR3 DNA reads TGTGCCAGCAGTTACGTCGACACCAATCAGCCCCAGCATTTT.